The TCR beta chain described here comes from a study of T cells in Graves' hyperthyroidism and ophthalmopathy. General study points: Clonotypes that were expanded in thyroid above 0.001 mostly appeared in blood too.

Amplified TCR beta CDR3 regions derived from RNA transcripts. The TCR CDR3 was amplified in a first-round RT-PCR using the HTBI primer set. TCRdb used MiXCR to reprocess the multiplex PCR reads, holding one entry per CDR3 protein. The table has 530,000 or so distinct CDR3 sequences, around 22% seen once. The CDR3 runs to 16 residues. V lost 5 bases, J lost 0 bases, and 14 bases lay in between. The germline V gene has CDR1 SGHRS and CDR2 YFSETQ. As concerns this clonotype: The antigen remains unidentified.

The PBMCs had their origin in 7.5 to 10 ml of fresh peripheral blood. The sequenced sample was blood. J is TRBJ2-2 and V is TRBV5-1; D is unclear. The clonotype was recovered from a woman between 25 and 40 years old with Graves' ophthalmopathy. CDR3: CASSPPVPTNTGELFF. CDR3 DNA: TGCGCCAGCAGTCCCCCAGTGCCCACGAACACCGGGGAGCTGTTTTTT.